Listed here are 15 T cell receptor beta chains from one sample, sequenced in a study of blood T cells in healthy people across ages. Together with a sample-barcoded 5' primer, a J-beta primer mix was included in a second PCR lasting about 7 to 11 cycles. TCRdb ran MiXCR on the 5' RACE reads and lists one entry per CDR3 protein. Of approximately 600,000 distinct CDR3 sequences in the sample, approximately 50% were seen once. The sequenced sample was blood. These receptors all come from a man in his sixties in good health.

This clonotype was detected ten times or more. The chain recombines TRBV5-5 with TRBJ1-2; no definite D call. This CDR3 spans 12 amino acids. Deletions cut 2 bases from V and 7 bases from J, with 9 bases between. Germline CDR1 and CDR2: SGHKS and YYEKEE (reference sequence). CDR3 DNA: TGTGCCAGCAGCTTCGGGAATCGTGGCTACACCTTC. It specifies CASSFGNRGYTF.

This chain links TRBV3-1 with TRBJ1-6; 11 bases match TRBD1. Trimming took 4 bases from V and 10 from J; bases not matched to a gene: 12. Germline loops: CDR1 LGHDT, CDR2 YNNKEL (reference sequence). This CDR3 has 17 amino acids. This CDR3 reads CASSLPGTGGRLSPLHF. DNA for the CDR3: TGTGCCAGCAGCCTCCCGGGGACAGGGGGAAGGTTATCACCCCTCCACTTT.

The chain recombines TRBV28 with TRBJ2-7, with D possibly matching TRBD2 (5 bases). The CDR3 spans 13 residues. Germline V lookup: CDR1 MDHEN, CDR2 SYDVKM. V was shortened by 6 bases and J by 6 bases, with 15 bases between the two germline ends. The CDR3 region is CASRPRGFFEQYF. The CDR3 DNA follows: TGTGCCAGCAGACCCCGGGGATTTTTCGAGCAGTACTTC.

The rearrangement links TRBV6-1 to TRBJ2-5, with D possibly called TRBD1 or TRBD2 (5 bases each). The J call may be wrong; the DNA end is better matched by TRBJ2-7. The CDR3 covers 15 residues. Germline-derived CDR1 and CDR2 are MNHNS and SASEGT. CDR3 in amino acids: CASSDWGTGPNEQYF. The CDR3, as DNA: TGTGCCAGCAGTGATTGGGGGACGGGGCCCAACGAGCAGTACTTC.

The V gene is TRBV7-9, the J gene TRBJ2-5, with 7 bases lining up with TRBD2. The ends lost 4 bases at V and 3 bases at J; junction bases unmatched: 14. Germline V gives CDR1 SEHNR, CDR2 FQNEAQ (reference sequence). This CDR3 region has 17 residues. CDR3 amino acids: CASSSQGAGRVEETQYF. The CDR3 nucleotides read TGTGCCAGCAGCTCCCAGGGAGCAGGGAGGGTAGAAGAGACCCAGTACTTC.

The sample holds a few counts of this clonotype. The V gene is TRBV20-1, the J gene TRBJ1-1; 8 bases align to TRBD1. The germline V gene encodes CDR1 DFQATT and CDR2 SNEGSKA (reference sequence). This CDR3 is 14 amino acids long. The junction had 8 bases not matched to a gene; V was cut back by 3 bases and J by 5 bases. This chain's CDR3 is CSASRDRGRTEAFF. The CDR3 nucleotides are TGCAGTGCTAGTCGTGACAGGGGCAGAACTGAAGCTTTCTTT.

The chain combines TRBV4-2 with TRBJ2-1; 10 bases are shared with TRBD2. The CDR3 is 16 amino acids. V lost 4 bases and J lost 8; bases outside the gene matches: 11. CDR1 is LGHNA, CDR2 YNFKEQ, per germline. Here the CDR3 DNA reads TGTGCCAGCAGCCCTCTATTTGTAGCGGGAGGCTATGAGCAGTTCTTC. This gives the protein CASSPLFVAGGYEQFF.

The genes are TRBV20-1 and TRBJ2-4; TRBD1 is a possible D gene (7 bases). Trimming removed 6 bases at V and 9 bases at J, with 18 bases between. The CDR3 has 13 amino acids. Per germline, CDR1 DFQATT and CDR2 SNEGSKA (reference sequence). This CDR3 is CSALAGGHGIQYF. CDR3 nucleotides: TGCAGTGCCCTAGCAGGGGGGCATGGCATTCAGTACTTC.

This chain links TRBV3-1 with TRBJ2-1; unclear D gene. Trimming left V 0 bases short and J 4 bases short, with 16 bases between. Germline V gene data show CDR1 as LGHDT and CDR2 as YNNKEL (reference sequence). CDR3 length: 17 residues. The CDR3 loop reads CASSQDVLALTYNEQFF. The CDR3 region has the DNA TGTGCCAGCAGCCAAGATGTGTTAGCTCTAACATACAATGAGCAGTTCTTC.

This clonotype was recorded many times. One junction end disagrees with the germline gene, perhaps due to a read error. The chain joins TRBV6-5 to TRBJ1-5; no firm D call. The CDR3 sequence is 15 residues long. Germline CDR1 and CDR2: MNHEY and SVGAGI. CDR3 in amino acids: CATSRTTFGNQPQHF. The CDR3 region has the DNA TGTGCCACCAGTCGGACGACTTTCGGAAATCAGCCCCAGCATTTT.

The V gene is TRBV29-1, the J gene TRBJ2-5, with 9 positions matching TRBD2. This CDR3 has 13 amino acids. V dropped 6 bases and J dropped 4; count of bases not matched to a gene: 6. Germline CDR1 SQVTM, CDR2 ANQGSEA. This CDR3 is CSVTGTSIETQYF. The CDR3 DNA is TGCAGCGTGACCGGGACTAGCATAGAGACCCAGTACTTC.

This clonotype was seen more than once but under ten times. The chain joins TRBV4-1 to TRBJ2-3; D is uncertain. The germline gives CDR1 MGHRA, CDR2 YSYEKL. CDR3 size: 16 residues. V lost 3 bases and J 2 bases, leaving 15 bases between the germline ends. In nucleotides, the CDR3 is TGCGCCAGCAGCCATAACCTTGAGGTGTCCACAGATACGCAGTATTTT. Translated, it gives CASSHNLEVSTDTQYF.

This clonotype occurred a few times. The V gene is TRBV5-1, the J gene TRBJ2-3; the D gene is possibly TRBD2 (5 bases). V lost 7 bases, J lost 3 bases, and 9 bases lay in between. The CDR3 length is 12 residues. Looked up from germline, CDR1 is SGHRS and CDR2 is YFSETQ. CDR3 nucleotide sequence: TGCGCCAGCGGAAGGGAGACAGATACGCAGTATTTT. This encodes CASGRETDTQYF. The whole variable domain, filled in from reference TRBV5-1 and TRBJ2-3, reads KAGVTQTPRYLIKTRGQQVTLSCSPISGHRSVSWYQQTPGQGLQFLFEYFSETQRNKGNFPGRFSGRQFSNSRSEMNVSTLELGDSALYLCASGRETDTQYFGPGTRLTVL.

The chain has TRBV28 and TRBJ2-5; tentative D call: TRBD2 (5 bases). Deletions cut 7 bases from V and 4 bases from J, with 22 bases between. The CDR3 extends over 16 amino acids. Germline CDR1 reads MDHEN; CDR2 reads SYDVKM. CDR3 in DNA: TGTGCCAGCAACAATCGGGGAATGCCACTTGGAGAGACCCAGTACTTC. Protein: CASNNRGMPLGETQYF.

The genes are TRBV9 and TRBJ2-5; D is possibly TRBD1 or TRBD2 (5 bases each). Germline CDR1 and CDR2: SGDLS and YYNGEE. The CDR3 is made up of 14 amino acids. V lost 3 bases and J 0 bases, leaving 9 bases between the germline ends. CDR3 nucleotides: TGTGCCAGCAGCGAATGGGGGTACCAAGAGACCCAGTACTTC. Protein product: CASSEWGYQETQYF.